Listed below are T cell receptor beta chains from one sample, sequenced in a study of regulatory T cells in long-lasting Graves disease. TCRdb re-called the multiplex PCR reads with MiXCR, one entry per CDR3 protein. The table records about 540,000 distinct CDR3 sequences, roughly 14% of them present only once. Another study also made use of these data, one on T cells in Graves' hyperthyroidism and ophthalmopathy.

Here the sequenced sample was peripheral blood mononuclear cells (PBMCs), taken at new diagnosis, from a patient treated with antithyroid drugs. The receptors here all came from a man in his thirties or forties with Graves disease. CDR3s include the opening cysteine and the closing phenylalanine or tryptophan. The D gene is left open where the match is weak. Clone size appears in some rows only: once, few, many, or a class for an expanded clone.

v_call	clone_size	j_call	cdr3_length	d_call	cdr3_aa	cdr3_nt
TRBV6-6	few	TRBJ2-3	15	.	CASSYSDVSTDTQYF	TGTGCCAGCAGTTACTCGGACGTTAGTACAGATACGCAGTATTTT
TRBV5-1	many	TRBJ2-1	15	.	CASSLGGEGYNEQFF	TGCGCCAGCAGCTTGGGGGGGGAAGGCTACAATGAGCAGTTCTTC
TRBV28	.	TRBJ1-5	17	TRBD1	CASSLNRGTGSSQPQHF	TGTGCCAGCAGTTTAAACCGAGGGACAGGGAGTAGCCAGCCCCAGCATTTT
TRBV20-1	.	TRBJ1-1	14	TRBD1	CSARDSGEQGKAFF	TGCAGTGCTAGAGATTCGGGGGAACAGGGGAAAGCTTTCTTT
TRBV10-3	many	TRBJ2-1	15	TRBD2	CAIRESGDSYNEQFF	TGTGCCATCAGAGAAAGCGGGGACTCCTACAATGAGCAGTTCTTC
TRBV19	.	TRBJ2-7	14	TRBD2	CASRGLAGVGEQYF	TGTGCCAGTAGAGGACTAGCGGGAGTAGGGGAGCAGTACTTC
TRBV12-3/TRBV12-4	many	TRBJ2-7	13	.	CASSLSRNGEQYF	TGTGCCAGCAGTTTGTCTAGAAACGGCGAGCAGTACTTC
TRBV7-2	few	TRBJ2-7	14	.	CASSLVLSTYEQYF	TGTGCCAGCAGCTTAGTTCTTTCGACCTACGAGCAGTACTTC
TRBV10-3	.	TRBJ2-5	15	TRBD2	CAISAGLAVQETQYF	TGTGCCATCAGTGCAGGACTAGCGGTACAAGAGACCCAGTACTTC
TRBV30	.	TRBJ1-2	14	.	CAWSPLGTNYGYTF	TGTGCCTGGAGCCCACTAGGGACTAACTATGGCTACACCTTC
TRBV12-3/TRBV12-4	many	TRBJ2-1	15	TRBD2	CASSFGGFPYNEQFF	TGTGCCAGCAGTTTCGGGGGGTTCCCATACAATGAGCAGTTCTTC
TRBV19	.	TRBJ2-1	15	.	CASSPQGGTGNEQFF	TGTGCCAGTAGTCCTCAGGGGGGTACGGGGAATGAGCAGTTCTTC
TRBV5-1	few	TRBJ2-1	20	TRBD2	CASSLGGAGRLAGLYNEQFF	TGCGCCAGCAGCTTAGGGGGCGCAGGGAGACTAGCGGGACTCTACAATGAGCAGTTCTTC
TRBV12-5	many	TRBJ2-7	15	.	CASGTRTGIGYEQYF	TGTGCTAGTGGCACCCGAACAGGGATCGGGTACGAGCAGTACTTC
TRBV12-3/TRBV12-4	many	TRBJ1-5	15	TRBD1	CASRGTGPNNQPQHF	TGTGCCAGCAGAGGGACAGGGCCCAACAATCAGCCCCAGCATTTT
TRBV6-2/TRBV6-3	many	TRBJ1-3	14	.	CASSYGGDGNTIYF	TGTGCCAGCAGTTACGGAGGGGACGGAAACACCATATATTTT
TRBV27	.	TRBJ2-7	13	.	CASSQKWGVEQYF	TGTGCCAGCAGCCAGAAGTGGGGTGTCGAGCAGTACTTC
TRBV7-2	many	TRBJ2-5	16	TRBD2	CASSLESGRAKETQYF	TGTGCCAGCAGCTTAGAATCCGGGAGGGCCAAAGAGACCCAGTACTTC
TRBV5-1	few	TRBJ2-1	16	TRBD2	CASSFVAGGLYNEQFF	TGCGCCAGCAGCTTTGTAGCGGGAGGCCTGTACAATGAGCAGTTCTTC
TRBV2	many	TRBJ2-7	14	.	CASRASPSSYEQYF	TGTGCCAGCAGGGCCAGCCCAAGCTCCTACGAGCAGTACTTC
TRBV27	many	TRBJ2-7	16	TRBD1	CASRSLYRGRTYEQYF	TGTGCCAGCAGGAGCCTTTACAGGGGACGCACCTACGAGCAGTACTTC
TRBV20-1	.	TRBJ2-1	14	TRBD2	CSARGGLAGGTQFF	TGCAGTGCTAGAGGGGGACTAGCGGGAGGCACGCAGTTCTTC
TRBV9	few	TRBJ1-1	13	.	CASSQFSDTEAFF	TGTGCCAGCAGCCAGTTTAGTGACACTGAAGCTTTCTTT
TRBV5-1	many	TRBJ2-3	16	TRBD2	CASATGTSGTTDTQYF	TGCGCCAGCGCAACCGGGACTAGCGGTACCACAGATACGCAGTATTTT
TRBV30	many	TRBJ1-1	12	TRBD1	CAWDRGSTEAFF	TGTGCCTGGGACAGGGGCAGCACTGAAGCTTTCTTT
TRBV7-9	many	TRBJ2-7	13	.	CASSSWTVHEQYF	TGTGCCAGCAGCTCATGGACGGTACACGAGCAGTACTTC
TRBV7-9	few	TRBJ2-1	15	.	CASSLVVGGINEQFF	TGTGCCAGCAGCTTAGTGGTTGGCGGGATCAATGAGCAGTTCTTC
TRBV19	few	TRBJ1-2	13	.	CASSISRQASYTF	TGTGCCAGTAGTATCTCCCGACAGGCGAGCTACACCTTC
TRBV11-2	many	TRBJ2-7	16	.	CASSLGFNPWGYEQYF	TGTGCCAGCAGCCTGGGATTTAACCCTTGGGGCTACGAGCAGTACTTC
TRBV2	many	TRBJ2-7	12	.	CASLLGAYEQYF	TGTGCCAGCCTTCTGGGGGCTTACGAGCAGTACTTC